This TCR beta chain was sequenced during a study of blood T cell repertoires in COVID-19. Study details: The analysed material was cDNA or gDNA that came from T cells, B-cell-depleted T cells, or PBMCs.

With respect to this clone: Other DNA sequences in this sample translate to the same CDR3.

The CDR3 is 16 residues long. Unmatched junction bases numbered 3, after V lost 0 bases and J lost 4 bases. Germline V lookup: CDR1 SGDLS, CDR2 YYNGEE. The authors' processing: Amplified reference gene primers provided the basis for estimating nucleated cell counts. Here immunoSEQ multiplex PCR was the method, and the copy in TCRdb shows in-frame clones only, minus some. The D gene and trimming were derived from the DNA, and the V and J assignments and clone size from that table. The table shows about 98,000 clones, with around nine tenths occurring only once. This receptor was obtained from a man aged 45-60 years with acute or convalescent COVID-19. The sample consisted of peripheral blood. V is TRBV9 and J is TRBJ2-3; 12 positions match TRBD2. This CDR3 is CASSVGLAGASDTQYF. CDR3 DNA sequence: TGTGCCAGCAGCGTAGGACTAGCGGGAGCGTCAGATACGCAGTATTTT.